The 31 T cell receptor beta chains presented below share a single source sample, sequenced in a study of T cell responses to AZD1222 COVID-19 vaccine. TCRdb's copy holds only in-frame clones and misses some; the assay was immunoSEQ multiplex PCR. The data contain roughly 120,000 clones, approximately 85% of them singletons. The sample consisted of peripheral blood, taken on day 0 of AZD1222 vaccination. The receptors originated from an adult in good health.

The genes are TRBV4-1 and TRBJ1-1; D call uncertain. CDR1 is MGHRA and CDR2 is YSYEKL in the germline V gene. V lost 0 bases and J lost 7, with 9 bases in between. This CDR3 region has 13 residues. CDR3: CASSQDLAREAFF. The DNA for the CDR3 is TGCGCCAGCAGCCAAGATTTGGCCCGTGAAGCTTTCTTT.

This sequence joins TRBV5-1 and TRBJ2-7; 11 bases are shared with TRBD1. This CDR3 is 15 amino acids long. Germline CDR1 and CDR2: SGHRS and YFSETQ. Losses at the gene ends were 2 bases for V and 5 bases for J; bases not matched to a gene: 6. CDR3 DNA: TGCGCCAGCAGCTTAGGGACAGGGGGTTTGAACGAGCAGTACTTC. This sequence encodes CASSLGTGGLNEQYF.

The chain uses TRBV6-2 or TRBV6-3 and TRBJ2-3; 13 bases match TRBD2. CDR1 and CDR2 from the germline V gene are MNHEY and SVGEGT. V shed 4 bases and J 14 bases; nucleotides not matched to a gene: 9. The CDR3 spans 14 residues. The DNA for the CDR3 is TGTGCCAGCAGTTCATGGACTAGCGGGAGATCAGGGTATTTT. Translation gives CASSSWTSGRSGYF.

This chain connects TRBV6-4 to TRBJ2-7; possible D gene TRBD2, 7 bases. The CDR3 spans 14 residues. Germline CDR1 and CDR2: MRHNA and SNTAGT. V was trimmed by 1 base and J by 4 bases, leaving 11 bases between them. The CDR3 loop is CASSDWAGAYEQYF. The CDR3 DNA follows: TGTGCCAGCAGTGACTGGGCGGGGGCGTACGAGCAGTACTTC.

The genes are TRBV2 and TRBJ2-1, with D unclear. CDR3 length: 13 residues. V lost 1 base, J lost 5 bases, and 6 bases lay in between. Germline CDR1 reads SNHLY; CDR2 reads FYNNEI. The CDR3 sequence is CASSEESDNEQFF. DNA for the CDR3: TGTGCCAGCAGTGAAGAATCAGACAATGAGCAGTTCTTC.

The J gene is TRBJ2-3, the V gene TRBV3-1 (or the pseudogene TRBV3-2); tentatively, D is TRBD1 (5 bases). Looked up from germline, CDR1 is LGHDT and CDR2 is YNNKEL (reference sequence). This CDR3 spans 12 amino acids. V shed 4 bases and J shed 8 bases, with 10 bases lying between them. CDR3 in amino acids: CASSLGRGTQYF. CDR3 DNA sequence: TGTGCCAGCAGCCTGGGTAGGGGTACGCAGTATTTT.

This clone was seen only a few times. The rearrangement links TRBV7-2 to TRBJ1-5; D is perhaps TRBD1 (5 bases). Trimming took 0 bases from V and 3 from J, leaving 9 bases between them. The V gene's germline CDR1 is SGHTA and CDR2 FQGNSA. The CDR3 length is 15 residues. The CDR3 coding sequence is TGTGCCAGCAGCTTAGCTGGGGGAGTCAATCAGCCCCAGCATTTT. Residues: CASSLAGGVNQPQHF. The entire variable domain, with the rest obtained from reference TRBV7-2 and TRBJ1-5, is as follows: GAGVSQSPSNKVTEKGKDVELRCDPISGHTALYWYRQSLGQGLEFLIYFQGNSAPDKSGLPSDRFSAERTGGSVSTLTIQRTQQEDSAVYLCASSLAGGVNQPQHFGDGTRLSIL.

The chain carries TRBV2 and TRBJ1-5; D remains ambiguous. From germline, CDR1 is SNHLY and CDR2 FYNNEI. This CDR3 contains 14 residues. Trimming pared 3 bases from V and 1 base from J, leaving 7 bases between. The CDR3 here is CASSETRSNQPQHF. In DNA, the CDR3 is TGTGCCAGCAGTGAGACAAGGAGCAATCAGCCCCAGCATTTT. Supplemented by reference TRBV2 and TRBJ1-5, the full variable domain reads EPEVTQTPSHQVTQMGQEVILRCVPISNHLYFYWYRQILGQKVEFLVSFYNNEISEKSEIFDDQFSVERPDGSNFTLKIRSTKLEDSAMYFCASSETRSNQPQHFGDGTRLSIL.

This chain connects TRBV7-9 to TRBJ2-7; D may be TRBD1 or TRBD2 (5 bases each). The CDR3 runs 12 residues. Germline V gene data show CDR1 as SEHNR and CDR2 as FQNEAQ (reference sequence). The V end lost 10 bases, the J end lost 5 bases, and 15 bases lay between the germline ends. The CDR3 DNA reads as TGTGCCACCCGAGGGGTGGCAAACGAGCAGTACTTC. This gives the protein CATRGVANEQYF.

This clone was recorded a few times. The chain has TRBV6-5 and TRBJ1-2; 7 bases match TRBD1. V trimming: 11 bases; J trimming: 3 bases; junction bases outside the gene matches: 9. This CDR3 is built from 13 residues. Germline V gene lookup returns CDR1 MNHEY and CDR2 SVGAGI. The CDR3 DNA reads TGTGCCTCCAGGACAGGCCCTGACTATGGCTACACCTTC. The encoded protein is CASRTGPDYGYTF.

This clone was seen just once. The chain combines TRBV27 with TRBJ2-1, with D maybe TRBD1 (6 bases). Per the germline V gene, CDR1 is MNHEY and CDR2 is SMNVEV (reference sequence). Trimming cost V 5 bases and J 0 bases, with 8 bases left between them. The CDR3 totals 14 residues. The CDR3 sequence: CASSTGSSYNEQFF. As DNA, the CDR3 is TGTGCCAGCAGTACAGGGAGCTCCTACAATGAGCAGTTCTTC.

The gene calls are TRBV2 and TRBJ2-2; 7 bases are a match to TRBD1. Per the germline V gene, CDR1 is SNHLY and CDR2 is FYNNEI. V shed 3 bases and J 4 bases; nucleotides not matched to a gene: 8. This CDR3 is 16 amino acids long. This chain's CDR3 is CASSDLPGGPTGELFF. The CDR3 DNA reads TGTGCCAGCAGTGATCTGCCAGGGGGACCCACCGGGGAGCTGTTTTTT.

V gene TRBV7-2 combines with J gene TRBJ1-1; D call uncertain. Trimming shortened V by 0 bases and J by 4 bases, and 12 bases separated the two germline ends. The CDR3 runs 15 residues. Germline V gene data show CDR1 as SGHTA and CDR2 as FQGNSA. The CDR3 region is CASSLAAGLSTEAFF. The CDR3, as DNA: TGTGCCAGCAGCTTAGCGGCCGGACTAAGCACTGAAGCTTTCTTT.

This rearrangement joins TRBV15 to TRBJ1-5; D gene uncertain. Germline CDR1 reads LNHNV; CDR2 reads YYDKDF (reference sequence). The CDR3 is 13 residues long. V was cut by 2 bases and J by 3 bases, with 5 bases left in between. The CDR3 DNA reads TGTGCCACCAGCAGATTAACCAATCAGCCCCAGCATTTT. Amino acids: CATSRLTNQPQHF.

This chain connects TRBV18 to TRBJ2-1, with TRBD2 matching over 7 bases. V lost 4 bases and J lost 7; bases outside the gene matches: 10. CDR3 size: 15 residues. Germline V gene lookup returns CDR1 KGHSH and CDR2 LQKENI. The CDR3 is CASSLTSAVGNEQFF. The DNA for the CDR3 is TGTGCCAGCTCACTTACTAGCGCGGTGGGAAATGAGCAGTTCTTC.

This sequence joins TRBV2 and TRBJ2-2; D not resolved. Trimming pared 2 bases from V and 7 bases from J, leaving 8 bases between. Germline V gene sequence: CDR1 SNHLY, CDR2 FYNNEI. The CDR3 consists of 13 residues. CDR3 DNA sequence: TGTGCCAGCAGTGAATCGGTGTACGGGGAGCTGTTTTTT. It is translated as CASSESVYGELFF.

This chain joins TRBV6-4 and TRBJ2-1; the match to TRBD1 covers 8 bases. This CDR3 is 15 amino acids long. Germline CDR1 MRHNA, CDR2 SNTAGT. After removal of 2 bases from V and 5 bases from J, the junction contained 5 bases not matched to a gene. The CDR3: CASSDPGRGHNEQFF. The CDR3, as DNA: TGTGCCAGCAGTGACCCTGGCAGGGGGCACAATGAGCAGTTCTTC.

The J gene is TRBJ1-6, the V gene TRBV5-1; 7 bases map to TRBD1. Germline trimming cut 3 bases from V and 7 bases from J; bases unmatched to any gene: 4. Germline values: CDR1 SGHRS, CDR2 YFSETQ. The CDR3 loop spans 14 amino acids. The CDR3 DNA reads TGCGCCAGCAGCTCAGGGACAGTAAATTCACCCCTCCACTTT. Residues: CASSSGTVNSPLHF.

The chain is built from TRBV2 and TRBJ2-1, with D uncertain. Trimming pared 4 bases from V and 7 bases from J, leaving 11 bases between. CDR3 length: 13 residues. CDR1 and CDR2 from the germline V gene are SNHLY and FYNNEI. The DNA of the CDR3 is TGTGCCAGCAGTGCAGCCGGTCGGAATGAGCAGTTCTTC. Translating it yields CASSAAGRNEQFF. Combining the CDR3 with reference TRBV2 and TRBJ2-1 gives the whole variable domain EPEVTQTPSHQVTQMGQEVILRCVPISNHLYFYWYRQILGQKVEFLVSFYNNEISEKSEIFDDQFSVERPDGSNFTLKIRSTKLEDSAMYFCASSAAGRNEQFFGPGTRLTVL.

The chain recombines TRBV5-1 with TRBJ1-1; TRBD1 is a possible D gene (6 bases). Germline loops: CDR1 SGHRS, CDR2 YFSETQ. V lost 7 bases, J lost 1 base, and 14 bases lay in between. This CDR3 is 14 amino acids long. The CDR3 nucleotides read TGCGCCAGCGGCCCGGGGGGCCCGAACACTGAAGCTTTCTTT. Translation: CASGPGGPNTEAFF.

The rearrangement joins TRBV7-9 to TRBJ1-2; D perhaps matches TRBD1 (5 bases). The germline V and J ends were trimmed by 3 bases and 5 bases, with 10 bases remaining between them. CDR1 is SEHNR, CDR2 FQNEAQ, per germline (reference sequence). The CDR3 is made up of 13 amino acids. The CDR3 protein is CASSFGQGYGYTF. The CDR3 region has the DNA TGTGCCAGCAGCTTTGGTCAGGGATATGGCTACACCTTC.

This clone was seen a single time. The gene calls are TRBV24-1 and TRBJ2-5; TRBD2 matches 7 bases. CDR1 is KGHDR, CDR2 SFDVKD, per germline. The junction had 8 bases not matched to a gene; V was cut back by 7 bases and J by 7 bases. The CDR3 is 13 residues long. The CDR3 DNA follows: TGTGCCACCAGCGCGCGGGGGTCAGGGACCCAGTACTTC. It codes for CATSARGSGTQYF.

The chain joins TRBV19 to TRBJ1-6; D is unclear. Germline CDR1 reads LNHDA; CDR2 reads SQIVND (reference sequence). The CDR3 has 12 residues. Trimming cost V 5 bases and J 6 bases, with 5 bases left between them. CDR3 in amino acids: CASSPRNSPLHF. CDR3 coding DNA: TGTGCCAGTAGTCCTCGTAATTCACCCCTCCACTTT.

The DNA of the CDR3 is TGTGCCAGCAAAATTGAGGGGGGAAATGAGCAGTTCTTC. This encodes CASKIEGGNEQFF. This chain uses TRBV12-3 or TRBV12-4 with TRBJ2-1; D tentatively reads TRBD1 or TRBD2 (6 bases each). CDR3 length: 13 amino acids. V lost 7 bases to trimming and J lost 7 bases, with 14 bases between them.

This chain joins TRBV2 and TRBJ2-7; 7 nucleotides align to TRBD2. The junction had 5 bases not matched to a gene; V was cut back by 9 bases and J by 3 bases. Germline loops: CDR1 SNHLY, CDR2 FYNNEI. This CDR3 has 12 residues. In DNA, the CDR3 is TGTGCCAGGAGGGAGGGCCTCTACGAGCAGTACTTC. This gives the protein CARREGLYEQYF.

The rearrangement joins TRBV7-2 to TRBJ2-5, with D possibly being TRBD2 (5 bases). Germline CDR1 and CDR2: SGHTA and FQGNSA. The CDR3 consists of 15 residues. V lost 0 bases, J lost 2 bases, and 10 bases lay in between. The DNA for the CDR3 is TGTGCCAGCAGCTTAGCGGCGGGTAAACAAGAGACCCAGTACTTC. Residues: CASSLAAGKQETQYF.

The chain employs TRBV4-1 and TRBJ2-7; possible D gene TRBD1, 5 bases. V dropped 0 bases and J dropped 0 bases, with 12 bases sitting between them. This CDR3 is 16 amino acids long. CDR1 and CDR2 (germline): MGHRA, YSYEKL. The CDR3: CASSQDHWTNSYEQYF. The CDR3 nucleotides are TGCGCCAGCAGCCAAGATCACTGGACAAACTCCTACGAGCAGTACTTC.

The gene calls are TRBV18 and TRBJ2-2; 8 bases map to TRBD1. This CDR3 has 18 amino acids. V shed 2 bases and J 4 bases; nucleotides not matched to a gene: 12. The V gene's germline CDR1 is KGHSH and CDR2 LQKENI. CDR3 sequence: CASSPGQGSFGGTGELFF. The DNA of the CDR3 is TGTGCCAGCTCACCAGGACAGGGTTCCTTCGGGGGCACCGGGGAGCTGTTTTTT.

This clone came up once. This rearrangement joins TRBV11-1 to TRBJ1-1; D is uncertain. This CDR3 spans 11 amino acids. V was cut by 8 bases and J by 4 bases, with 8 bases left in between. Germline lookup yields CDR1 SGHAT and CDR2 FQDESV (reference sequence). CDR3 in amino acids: CASRVGTEAFF. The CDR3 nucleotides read TGTGCCAGCCGGGTGGGCACTGAAGCTTTCTTT.

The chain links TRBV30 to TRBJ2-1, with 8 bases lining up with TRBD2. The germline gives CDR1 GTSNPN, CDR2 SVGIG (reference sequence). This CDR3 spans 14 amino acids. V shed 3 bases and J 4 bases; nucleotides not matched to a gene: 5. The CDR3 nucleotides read TGTGCCTGGAGAGCTAGCGGGCCGTACAATGAGCAGTTCTTC. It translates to CAWRASGPYNEQFF. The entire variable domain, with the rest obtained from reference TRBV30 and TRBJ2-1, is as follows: SQTIHQWPATLVQPVGSPLSLECTVEGTSNPNLYWYRQAAGRGLQLLFYSVGIGQISSEVPQNLSASRPQDRQFILSSKKLLLSDSGFYLCAWRASGPYNEQFFGPGTRLTVL.

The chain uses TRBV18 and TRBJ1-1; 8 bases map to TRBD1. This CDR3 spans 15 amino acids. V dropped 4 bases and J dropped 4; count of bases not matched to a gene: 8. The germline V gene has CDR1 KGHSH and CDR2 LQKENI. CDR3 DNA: TGTGCCAGCTCACGAGAGGGCAGGGGGCTCACTGAAGCTTTCTTT. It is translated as CASSREGRGLTEAFF.